These 30 T cell receptor beta chains came from one sample sequenced in a study of shared clonotypes between healthy human individuals. TCRdb keeps only in-frame clones here, not all; method: immunoSEQ multiplex PCR. Found here are over 1.5 million clones, approximately 98% of them singletons; the top ten hold 0.45%. Material for sequencing was naive CD4+ T cells sorted from blood. As to subset: CD45RA+ positively selected. The receptors stem from a man aged 30 to 39 in good health.

The rearrangement joins TRBV11-2 to TRBJ2-7; tentatively, D is TRBD1 (6 bases). The CDR3 covers 15 residues. The germline V and J ends were trimmed by 1 base and 7 bases, with 17 bases remaining between them. The germline V gene has CDR1 SGHAT and CDR2 FQNNGV. The CDR3 DNA is TGTGCCAGCAGCTTAGGCAGGGGTCTTACTAGGGAGCAGTACTTC. It translates to CASSLGRGLTREQYF.

The chain couples TRBV27 to TRBJ1-2, with 7 bases aligning to TRBD1. Germline V gene lookup returns CDR1 MNHEY and CDR2 SMNVEV (reference sequence). J was trimmed by 0 bases and V by 5 bases; bases with no gene match: 6. The CDR3 sequence is 15 residues long. CDR3 in amino acids: CASSMTGTPNYGYTF. DNA of the CDR3: TGTGCCAGCAGTATGACAGGGACCCCTAACTATGGCTACACCTTC.

The rearrangement joins TRBV11-2 to TRBJ2-7, with TRBD2 identical over 8 bases. V lost 0 bases, J lost 3 bases, and 7 bases stayed unmatched. The V gene's germline CDR1 is SGHAT and CDR2 FQNNGV. The CDR3 extends over 16 amino acids. CDR3 sequence reads: CASSLELAGTDYEQYF. The DNA for the CDR3 is TGTGCCAGCAGCTTAGAGTTAGCGGGAACCGACTACGAGCAGTACTTC.

CDR3 in amino acids: CASSSFGAHPYNEQFF. The CDR3 DNA reads TGTGCCAGCAGCTCGTTCGGCGCACACCCCTACAATGAGCAGTTCTTC. This rearrangement joins TRBV11-2 to TRBJ2-1; the D is unclear. Germline values: CDR1 SGHAT, CDR2 FQNNGV. Trimming took off 4 bases at V and 2 bases at J, with 15 bases between the two ends. The CDR3 covers 16 residues.

This rearrangement joins TRBV7-2 to TRBJ2-1; TRBD1 is a possible D gene (6 bases). The CDR3 consists of 15 residues. Germline V CDR1 and CDR2: SGHTA, FQGNSA. V was cut by 5 bases and J by 3 bases, with 14 bases left in between. Written as DNA, the CDR3 is TGTGCCAGCAGCCCGCGGGCAGGGGTCTACAATGAGCAGTTCTTC. It is translated as CASSPRAGVYNEQFF.

The chain is built from TRBV5-5 and TRBJ1-5, with D uncertain. The CDR3 sequence is 15 residues long. The germline CDR1 and CDR2 sequences are SGHKS and YYEKEE (reference sequence). V was shortened by 4 bases and J by 0 bases, with 11 bases between the two germline ends. For the CDR3, the DNA is TGTGCCAGCAGCCCCGGACGGAATAGCAATCAGCCCCAGCATTTT. Protein: CASSPGRNSNQPQHF.

CDR3 sequence (DNA): TGTGCCAGCAGCCCCTGGCTAAGCTCCTACAATGAGCAGTTCTTC. Its protein product is CASSPWLSSYNEQFF. The chain joins TRBV13 to TRBJ2-1; D gene uncertain. CDR1 is PRHDT, CDR2 FYEKMQ, per germline (reference sequence). Deletions cut 5 bases from V and 0 bases from J, with 11 bases between. The CDR3 consists of 15 residues.

The sample holds one count of this clone. The chain couples TRBV7-9 to TRBJ2-7, with D hard to call. Deletions cut 1 base from V and 4 bases from J, with 17 bases between. The CDR3 loop spans 16 amino acids. CDR1 SEHNR and CDR2 FQNEAQ come from the germline V gene (reference sequence). The CDR3 region is CASSLESRSEPYEQYF. CDR3 sequence (DNA): TGTGCCAGCAGCTTAGAATCCCGGAGCGAACCTTACGAGCAGTACTTC.

This clone showed up just a few times. The chain couples TRBV28 to TRBJ1-2; weak D call: TRBD1 (6 bases). The CDR3 runs 12 residues. Per germline, CDR1 MDHEN and CDR2 SYDVKM. The germline V and J ends were trimmed by 11 bases and 2 bases, with 12 bases remaining between them. CDR3: CALGQSNYGYTF. CDR3 in DNA: TGTGCCTTAGGACAGTCAAACTATGGCTACACCTTC.

This chain connects TRBV4-1 to TRBJ2-3; no firm D call. Trimming cost V 1 base and J 2 bases, with 13 bases left between them. CDR1 MGHRA and CDR2 YSYEKL come from the germline V gene. The CDR3 is made up of 16 amino acids. Here the CDR3 reads CASSQAGLPDTDTQYF. CDR3 DNA: TGCGCCAGCAGCCAAGCCGGGCTGCCGGACACAGATACGCAGTATTTT.

The J gene is TRBJ2-7, the V gene TRBV5-4; 7 bases agree with TRBD2. Trimming removed 0 bases from V and 4 bases from J; junction bases left unmatched: 4. There are 14 residues in the CDR3. Germline values: CDR1 SGHNT, CDR2 YYREEE (reference sequence). The CDR3 DNA reads as TGTGCCAGCAGCTTGGTCCCTAGCGGATACGAGCAGTACTTC. Amino acids: CASSLVPSGYEQYF.

The chain combines TRBV29-1 with TRBJ2-7; 11 bases are a match to TRBD1. V dropped 4 bases and J dropped 3; count of bases not matched to a gene: 5. Germline V gives CDR1 SQVTM, CDR2 ANQGSEA. This CDR3 has 14 residues. Written as DNA, the CDR3 is TGCAGCGTTGCTCCCGGGACAGGGGGCTACGAGCAGTACTTC. It yields the protein CSVAPGTGGYEQYF.

This chain uses TRBV5-4 with TRBJ2-2, with D uncertain. The CDR3 sequence is 16 residues long. The germline gives CDR1 SGHNT, CDR2 YYREEE (reference sequence). V was cut by 2 bases and J by 3 bases, with 14 bases left in between. CDR3 region: CASSLGGGTYTGELFF. CDR3 coding DNA: TGTGCCAGCAGCTTAGGTGGCGGAACCTACACCGGGGAGCTGTTTTTT.

This chain uses TRBV13 with TRBJ2-1; 9 positions agree with TRBD1. This CDR3 has 17 residues. V was clipped by 4 bases and J by 5 bases; unmatched bases: 12. Germline loops: CDR1 PRHDT, CDR2 FYEKMQ (reference sequence). CDR3 DNA: TGTGCCAGCAGCTCCACCCGGGACAGGGTTAAGAACAATGAGCAGTTCTTC. Protein: CASSSTRDRVKNNEQFF.

This chain connects TRBV19 to TRBJ2-7, with D perhaps matching TRBD1 (6 bases). The CDR3 extends over 12 amino acids. Germline V gene sequence: CDR1 LNHDA, CDR2 SQIVND (reference sequence). V was trimmed by 10 bases and J by 2 bases, leaving 12 bases between them. CDR3 residues: CATSRTAYEQYF. In DNA form, the CDR3 reads TGTGCCACCTCGAGGACAGCCTACGAGCAGTACTTC.

V usage is TRBV28 and J usage is TRBJ1-2, with a possible D match to TRBD1 (6 bases). The CDR3 has 15 residues. Trimming removed 2 bases from V and 8 bases from J, with 18 bases in between. CDR1 is MDHEN and CDR2 is SYDVKM in the germline V gene. The CDR3 nucleotides are TGTGCCAGCAGTTTAGGGAGACAGGTCCTCTCGGGCTACACCTTC. Translating gives CASSLGRQVLSGYTF.

The chain joins TRBV10-2 to TRBJ1-2, with D perhaps TRBD1 (6 bases). Per germline, CDR1 WSHSY and CDR2 SAAADI. The V gene lost 2 bases and the J gene lost 3 bases, with 7 bases spanning the gap. This CDR3 has 13 residues. The CDR3 sequence is CASSEQGHYGYTF. The DNA for the CDR3 is TGCGCCAGCAGTGAGCAGGGGCACTATGGCTACACCTTC.

This clone was seen just once. The chain couples TRBV6-5 to TRBJ1-5; D is perhaps TRBD1 (5 bases). V was clipped by 2 bases and J by 7 bases, with 9 bases between them. CDR1 and CDR2 from the germline V gene are MNHEY and SVGAGI. The CDR3 has 13 residues. CDR3 sequence (DNA): TGTGCCAGCAGTTACGAATGGGGGCAGCCCCAGCATTTT. Translated: CASSYEWGQPQHF.

Of note for this clone: The same CDR3 can be traced to other DNA sequences in this sample. J is TRBJ2-3 and V is TRBV28, with 8 bases identical to TRBD2. This CDR3 comprises 14 residues. Germline assignment: CDR1 MDHEN and CDR2 SYDVKM. V lost 6 bases to trimming and J lost 2 bases; unmatched junction nucleotides: 4. CDR3 sequence: CASSLAGPTDTQYF. DNA for the CDR3: TGTGCCAGCAGCTTAGCGGGACCCACAGATACGCAGTATTTT.

This chain uses TRBV11-2 with TRBJ2-7, with D hard to call. V lost 3 bases, J lost 4 bases, and 10 bases lay in between. The CDR3 length is 13 residues. Germline V gives CDR1 SGHAT, CDR2 FQNNGV. The CDR3 nucleotides read TGTGCCAGCAGCTTCGACCGCCCTTACGAGCAGTACTTC. Translation gives CASSFDRPYEQYF.

This clone appeared once. Other DNA sequences within the sample encode an identical CDR3. This chain uses TRBV9 with TRBJ2-5, with D possibly called TRBD1 or TRBD2 (5 bases each). Germline V lookup: CDR1 SGDLS, CDR2 YYNGEE. The CDR3 consists of 15 residues. V lost 0 bases, J lost 7 bases, and 16 bases lay in between. This CDR3 is CASSVATTPGGTQYF. The DNA of the CDR3 is TGTGCCAGCAGCGTAGCCACTACCCCTGGGGGGACCCAGTACTTC.

This chain connects TRBV7-3 to TRBJ2-2; D not certain. Looked up from germline, CDR1 is SGHTA and CDR2 is FQGTGA. This CDR3 comprises 14 residues. V lost 3 bases and J 6 bases, leaving 11 bases between the germline ends. DNA for the CDR3: TGTGCCAGCAGCTTCGGGCCCCGGGCCGGGGAGCTGTTTTTT. Translation: CASSFGPRAGELFF.

The CDR3 region is CASSRDRGPYEQYF. CDR3 DNA sequence: TGCGCCAGCAGCCGGGACAGGGGACCCTACGAGCAGTACTTC. The chain recombines TRBV4-1 with TRBJ2-7; 10 nucleotides agree with TRBD1. Trimming took 4 bases from V and 2 from J; bases not matched to a gene: 2. The germline gives CDR1 MGHRA, CDR2 YSYEKL. This CDR3 has 14 residues.

J is TRBJ2-3 and V is TRBV4-3; D is unresolved. V lost 3 bases, J lost 5 bases, and 9 bases lay in between. The CDR3 runs 13 residues. The germline V gene has CDR1 LGHNA and CDR2 YSLEER. The CDR3: CASSHLSGDTQYF. The CDR3 nucleotides read TGCGCCAGCAGCCACTTAAGTGGAGATACGCAGTATTTT.

This clone appeared a single time. This chain uses TRBV30 with TRBJ2-5; 9 positions match TRBD1. The CDR3 runs 13 residues. Germline lookup yields CDR1 GTSNPN and CDR2 SVGIG (reference sequence). With 5 bases clipped from V and 4 bases from J, the junction kept 5 bases outside the gene matches. CDR3 in amino acids: CAWGQGKGETQYF. The CDR3 nucleotides read TGTGCCTGGGGACAGGGGAAGGGAGAGACCCAGTACTTC.

The gene calls are TRBV19 and TRBJ2-7; TRBD2 matches at 9 bases. The CDR3 has 18 residues. CDR1 is LNHDA and CDR2 is SQIVND in the germline V gene (reference sequence). The J segment lost 0 bases and the V segment lost 0 bases, leaving 9 bases of the junction unmatched. CDR3 loop: CASSIDSPGSGGSYEQYF. CDR3 nucleotides: TGTGCCAGTAGTATAGACTCCCCGGGTAGCGGGGGCTCCTACGAGCAGTACTTC.

The chain joins TRBV7-9 to TRBJ2-3; the match to TRBD1 covers 9 bases. Per the germline V gene, CDR1 is SEHNR and CDR2 is FQNEAQ (reference sequence). V shed 5 bases and J 2 bases; nucleotides not matched to a gene: 14. The CDR3 covers 18 residues. The CDR3 nucleotides read TGTGCCAGCAGCCGCACAGGGGGCTACCCGCAACCCACAGATACGCAGTATTTT. It codes for CASSRTGGYPQPTDTQYF. The full variable domain, rest sourced from reference TRBV7-9 and TRBJ2-3, is DTGVSQNPRHKITKRGQNVTFRCDPISEHNRLYWYRQTLGQGPEFLTYFQNEAQLEKSRLLSDRFSAERPKGSFSTLEIQRTEQGDSAMYLCASSRTGGYPQPTDTQYFGPGTRLTVL.

The J gene is TRBJ1-1, the V gene TRBV11-3, with D perhaps TRBD1 (5 bases). V was trimmed by 5 bases and J by 3 bases, leaving 10 bases between them. Germline V lookup: CDR1 SGHNT, CDR2 YENEEA. This CDR3 has 13 amino acids. The CDR3 nucleotides are TGTGCCAGCAGCCGTTCCAGGGACACTGAAGCTTTCTTT. It is translated as CASSRSRDTEAFF.

The chain couples TRBV5-5 to TRBJ1-5; TRBD1 matches 7 bases. The CDR3 loop spans 17 amino acids. After removal of 0 bases from V and 4 bases from J, the junction contained 10 bases not matched to a gene. Germline V lookup: CDR1 SGHKS, CDR2 YYEKEE (reference sequence). The CDR3 sequence: CASSLGPPMTGNQPQHF. CDR3 DNA sequence: TGTGCCAGCAGCTTGGGTCCCCCGATGACAGGGAATCAGCCCCAGCATTTT.

This clone was seen once. The chain carries TRBV20-1 and TRBJ1-2, with D hard to call. CDR3 length: 11 residues. V gave up 8 bases and J gave up 2 bases, with 9 bases separating them. Germline CDR1 and CDR2: DFQATT and SNEGSKA (reference sequence). As DNA, the CDR3 is TGCAGTCCGACGGGAAACTATGGCTACACCTTC. Its translation is CSPTGNYGYTF.